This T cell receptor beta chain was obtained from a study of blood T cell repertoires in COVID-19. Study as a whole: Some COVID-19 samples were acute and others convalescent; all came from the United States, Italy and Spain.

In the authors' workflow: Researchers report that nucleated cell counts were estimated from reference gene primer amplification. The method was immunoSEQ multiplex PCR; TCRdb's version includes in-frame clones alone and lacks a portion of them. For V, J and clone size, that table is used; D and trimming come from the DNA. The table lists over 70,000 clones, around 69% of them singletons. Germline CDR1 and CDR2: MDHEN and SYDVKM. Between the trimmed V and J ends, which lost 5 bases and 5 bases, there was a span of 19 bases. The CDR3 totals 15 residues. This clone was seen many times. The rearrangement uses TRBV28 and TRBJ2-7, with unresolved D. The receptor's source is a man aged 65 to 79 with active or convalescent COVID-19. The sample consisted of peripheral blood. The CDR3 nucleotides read TGTGCCAGCAGTAAACCAGGATCTAAGGTCCACGAGCAGTACTTC. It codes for CASSKPGSKVHEQYF.